The rows below give T cell receptor beta chains drawn from one sample of a study of graft-versus-host responses after intestinal transplantation. These receptors lack a known antigen. The data were produced by immunoSEQ multiplex PCR, yet TCRdb's version contains in-frame clones alone and is incomplete. This sample has about 82,000 clones, with 91% found just once. Sequenced material: unstimulated CD4+ T cells sorted from spleen or lymph node cells, taken before intestinal transplant. The receptors derive from a human donor who received an intestinal transplant. Both conserved end residues are part of each CDR3. D genes are given only for firm matches. Clone size is given for some rows only: seen once, a few or many times, or a class if the clone is expanded.

>TRBJ2-3|.|.|TRBV15
CATSRDAHSSTSTDTQYF
TGTGCCACCAGCAGAGATGCACACAGCTCCACTAGCACAGATACGCAGTATTTT
>TRBJ1-2|.|.|TRBV4-3
CASSPDPGGLYGYTF
TGCGCCAGCAGCCCCGATCCGGGGGGTCTCTATGGCTACACCTTC
>TRBJ1-2|.|.|TRBV7-2
CASSYGGGTLNGYTF
TGTGCCAGCAGTTACGGGGGTGGCACCCTTAATGGCTACACCTTC
>TRBJ2-3|.|.|TRBV7-9
CASSLAGPTSTDTQYF
TGTGCCAGCAGCTTGGCGGGCCCCACTAGCACAGATACGCAGTATTTT
>TRBJ2-3|.|.|TRBV7-9
CASSWTDWIAQYF
TGTGCCAGCAGCTGGACAGATTGGATAGCGCAGTATTTT
>TRBJ2-1|TRBD2|.|TRBV7-9
CASSLAVSQRGSSYNEQFF
TGTGCCAGCAGCTTAGCGGTCAGCCAGCGGGGGAGCTCCTACAATGAGCAGTTCTTC
>TRBJ1-1|.|.|TRBV7-8
CASSFSRVRGNTEAFF
TGTGCCAGCAGCTTCTCACGGGTCAGAGGGAACACTGAAGCTTTCTTT
>TRBJ2-7|.|.|TRBV27
CASSRQVGNYEQYF
TGTGCCAGCAGCCGACAGGTTGGAAACTACGAGCAGTACTTC
>TRBJ1-2|.|few|TRBV2
CGNEVAVNYGYTF
TGTGGCAACGAGGTGGCAGTTAACTATGGCTACACCTTC
>TRBJ2-7|TRBD2|.|TRBV2
CASLPGLAGDYEQYF
TGTGCCAGCCTACCGGGACTAGCGGGGGACTACGAGCAGTACTTC
>TRBJ2-7|.|.|TRBV19
CASSIRGITYEQYF
TGTGCCAGTAGTATTAGGGGCATAACCTACGAGCAGTACTTC
>TRBJ2-6|.|.|TRBV19
CASSTDSSGANVLTF
TGTGCCAGTAGTACGGACAGCTCTGGGGCCAACGTCCTGACTTTC
>TRBJ1-1|TRBD1|.|TRBV19
CASSNTGGQHEAFF
TGTGCCAGTAGTAACACAGGGGGCCAGCATGAAGCTTTCTTT
>TRBJ2-7|TRBD1|.|TRBV2
CASSSQGQGSREQYF
TGTGCCAGCAGTTCACAGGGGCAGGGGTCGAGGGAGCAGTACTTC
>TRBJ2-4|TRBD2|.|TRBV7-2
CASSLRIAGINIQYF
TGTGCCAGCAGCCTGAGGATAGCGGGAATAAACATTCAGTACTTC
>TRBJ1-5|.|.|TRBV5-1
CASSLLQGQPQHF
TGCGCCAGCAGCTTACTACAGGGTCAGCCCCAGCATTTT
>TRBJ2-1|TRBD2|.|TRBV10-3
CATNGLATYNEQFF
TGTGCCACGAATGGACTAGCGACGTACAATGAGCAGTTCTTC
>TRBJ2-2|.|.|TRBV1
CTSSRQEGNTGELFF
TGCACCAGCAGCCGCCAGGAAGGCAATACCGGGGAGCTGTTTTTT
>TRBJ2-7|.|.|TRBV11-3
CASSWGRGEQYF
TGTGCCAGCAGCTGGGGAAGGGGCGAGCAGTACTTC
>TRBJ1-1|.|.|TRBV18
CASSPMGGGTEAFF
TGTGCCAGCTCCCCTATGGGGGGGGGAACTGAAGCTTTCTTT
>TRBJ1-2|TRBD1|once|TRBV19
CASRGQGDHGYTF
TGTGCCAGTAGGGGACAGGGGGACCATGGCTACACCTTC
>TRBJ1-2|.|once|TRBV21-1
CASSKVGGNYGYTF
TGTGCCAGCAGCAAAGTTGGGGGCAACTATGGCTACACCTTC
>TRBJ2-4|.|.|TRBV7-2
CASSPVAKNIQYF
TGTGCCAGCAGCCCAGTAGCCAAAAACATTCAGTACTTC
>TRBJ2-2|.|.|TRBV10-1
CASSAPGNTGELFF
TGCGCCAGCAGTGCCCCAGGGAACACCGGGGAGCTGTTTTTT
>TRBJ1-2|.|.|TRBV11-3
CASSLDLTVANYGYTF
TGTGCCAGCAGCTTAGACTTGACAGTGGCTAACTATGGCTACACCTTC
>TRBJ2-7|.|.|TRBV6-6
CASSPDSLKQYF
TGTGCCAGCAGTCCTGATTCACTGAAGCAGTACTTC
>TRBJ2-4|TRBD2|.|TRBV5-6
CASRLAGGKNIQYF
TGTGCCAGCAGATTAGCGGGGGGGAAAAACATTCAGTACTTC
>TRBJ2-2|TRBD2|.|TRBV4-3
CASSQDHTSGQNTGELFF
TGCGCCAGCAGCCAAGACCATACTAGCGGTCAGAACACCGGGGAGCTGTTTTTT
>TRBJ1-3|.|few|TRBV5-4
CASSQTGSGNTIYF
TGTGCCAGCAGTCAGACAGGCTCTGGAAACACCATATATTTT
>TRBJ2-7|TRBD1|.|TRBV11-3
CASSRDSTYEQYF
TGTGCCAGCAGCCGGGACAGTACCTACGAGCAGTACTTC
>TRBJ2-7|TRBD1|.|TRBV4-3
CASSFRQGYEQYF
TGCGCCAGCAGCTTCCGACAGGGATACGAGCAGTACTTC
>TRBJ2-2|TRBD1|.|TRBV7-8
CASRVSRQGYTGELFF
TGTGCCAGCAGAGTATCCCGACAGGGATACACCGGGGAGCTGTTTTTT
>TRBJ2-7|.|.|TRBV6-1
CASRSRTGTYEQYF
TGTGCCAGCAGATCACGGACCGGGACCTACGAGCAGTACTTC
>TRBJ1-6|TRBD1|.|TRBV5-6
CASSRGTGFLSSSPLHF
TGTGCCAGCAGCCGTGGGACAGGGTTTCTTTCTAGTTCACCCCTCCACTTT
>TRBJ2-2|TRBD1|.|TRBV27
CASSWTGVDTGELFF
TGTGCCAGCAGTTGGACAGGGGTGGACACCGGGGAGCTGTTTTTT
>TRBJ1-6|.|.|TRBV5-6
CASSLTGGRRGVTLHF
TGTGCCAGCAGCTTGACGGGAGGTCGCCGGGGTGTGACCCTCCACTTT
>TRBJ1-5|.|.|TRBV6-6
CASRTGLGQPQHF
TGTGCCAGCAGAACAGGGCTCGGGCAGCCCCAGCATTTT
>TRBJ2-7|TRBD1|.|TRBV27
CASSRRDRVREQYF
TGTGCCAGCAGTCGCCGGGACAGGGTACGCGAGCAGTACTTC
>TRBJ1-5|.|.|TRBV7-2
CASRRTAFSNQPQHF
TGTGCCAGCAGAAGGACAGCTTTTAGCAATCAGCCCCAGCATTTT
>TRBJ2-3|TRBD2|once|TRBV29-1
CSVDSQGGTDTQYF
TGCAGCGTTGACTCGCAGGGAGGGACAGATACGCAGTATTTT
>TRBJ1-4|.|.|TRBV10-3
CAIRESGNNEKLFF
TGTGCCATCAGAGAATCAGGGAACAATGAAAAACTGTTTTTT
>TRBJ2-7|.|.|TRBV18
CASSPGAYYEQYF
TGTGCCAGCTCACCGGGGGCTTACTACGAGCAGTACTTC
>TRBJ2-2|TRBD1|.|TRBV4-3
CASRPRQGTPGELFF
TGCGCCAGCAGGCCACGACAGGGGACGCCCGGGGAGCTGTTTTTT
>TRBJ1-1|TRBD1|.|TRBV6-1
CASSERTGGGVAAFF
TGTGCCAGCAGTGAGCGGACAGGCGGGGGGGTCGCTGCTTTCTTT
>TRBJ2-7|TRBD1|.|TRBV7-8
CASSGGTGGGEQYF
TGTGCCAGCAGCGGGGGGACAGGGGGCGGCGAGCAGTACTTC
>TRBJ1-4|TRBD1|few|TRBV18
CASSPDRGPNEKLFF
TGTGCCAGCTCACCCGACAGGGGTCCTAATGAAAAACTGTTTTTT
>TRBJ1-4|.|.|TRBV7-9
CASSFTDRTTNEKLFF
TGTGCCAGCAGCTTCACCGACAGGACAACTAATGAAAAACTGTTTTTT
>TRBJ1-6|.|few|TRBV10-1
CASSGQGIGSPLHF
TGCGCCAGCAGTGGCCAGGGGATCGGTTCACCCCTCCACTTT
>TRBJ1-4|.|.|TRBV10-3
CAISDADPTAGNEKLFF
TGTGCCATCAGTGATGCGGACCCGACCGCAGGGAATGAAAAACTGTTTTTT
>TRBJ2-5|.|.|TRBV4-3
CASSQGRRGPPWTQYF
TGCGCCAGCAGCCAAGGGAGGCGGGGGCCCCCGTGGACCCAGTACTTC
>TRBJ1-1|.|.|TRBV6-6
CASRTAIMNTEAFF
TGTGCCAGCAGAACAGCCATCATGAACACTGAAGCTTTCTTT
>TRBJ2-7|TRBD1|once|TRBV5-1
CASSSLGQGGDEQYF
TGCGCCAGCAGCTCTCTAGGACAGGGCGGGGACGAGCAGTACTTC
>TRBJ2-1|TRBD2|.|TRBV10-1
CASSESGAGREFF
TGCGCCAGCAGTGAGTCCGGGGCGGGGAGGGAGTTCTTC
>TRBJ2-5|.|.|TRBV5-1
CASSLGDYGGGETQYF
TGCGCCAGCAGCCTGGGGGATTACGGAGGTGGAGAGACCCAGTACTTC
>TRBJ1-1|.|.|TRBV4-3
CASSQDLRGWTEAFF
TGCGCCAGCAGCCAAGATCTTCGGGGGTGGACTGAAGCTTTCTTT
>TRBJ1-2|TRBD1|.|TRBV7-2
CASSADRGRPGYTF
TGTGCCAGCAGCGCAGACAGGGGGCGCCCGGGCTACACCTTC
>TRBJ2-5|TRBD1|.|TRBV10-3
CAISDDRGLGETQYF
TGTGCCATCAGTGACGACAGGGGGCTGGGAGAGACCCAGTACTTC
>TRBJ2-1|TRBD2|.|TRBV6-5
CATSWGGEGGQFF
TGTGCCACCTCATGGGGGGGAGAAGGAGGGCAGTTCTTC
>TRBJ1-2|.|.|TRBV30
CAWNPARAYGYTF
TGTGCCTGGAACCCGGCCAGGGCCTATGGCTACACCTTC